The next 16 T cell receptor beta chains were all read from a single sample in a study of CD8+CD57+ T cells in acquired aplastic anemia. Flow cytometry had shown expanded CD8+CD57+ cells in the patients chosen for sequencing. Genomic DNA served as template for TCR beta VDJ and CDR3 profiling. Via MiXCR, TCRdb re-called the reads, giving one row per CDR3 protein. Seen here are around 130,000 distinct CDR3 sequences, 50% to 70% observed once, and the top ten hold about 29%. Sequencing was done on a sample of sorted CD4+, CD8+, or CD8+CD57+ T cells (not recorded which) from PBMCs. These receptors originate from a human donor with aplastic anemia.

In its sample, this clonotype was seen many times. This rearrangement joins TRBV5-5 to TRBJ1-2; no firm D call. Trimming stripped 6 bases from V and 4 bases from J, with 19 bases between. Germline loops: CDR1 SGHKS, CDR2 YYEKEE (reference sequence). CDR3 length: 15 residues. The CDR3 spells CASNELVGIGYGYTF. CDR3 DNA: TGTGCCAGCAACGAATTGGTGGGGATCGGCTATGGCTACACCTTC.

The V gene is TRBV24-1, the J gene TRBJ2-5, with 9 nucleotides matching TRBD2. The CDR3 is made up of 18 amino acids. V gave up 3 bases and J gave up 2 bases; unmatched junction bases: 12. CDR1 KGHDR and CDR2 SFDVKD come from the germline V gene. The CDR3 DNA sequence: TGTGCCACCAGTGATCCCCATAGCGGGAGAGGGGGACAAGAGACCCAGTACTTC. Translating gives CATSDPHSGRGGQETQYF.

This clonotype was recorded many times. This chain uses TRBV20-1 with TRBJ2-7, with TRBD1 matching 8 bases. Germline CDR1 DFQATT, CDR2 SNEGSKA (reference sequence). The CDR3 runs to 14 residues. The CDR3 is CSAKGQGIFYEQYF. As DNA, the CDR3 is TGCAGCGCAAAAGGACAGGGTATCTTCTACGAGCAGTACTTC.

The rearrangement uses TRBV2 and TRBJ1-1; 8 bases line up with TRBD1. CDR3 length: 13 amino acids. V lost 8 bases, J lost 3 bases, and 5 bases stayed unmatched. CDR1 SNHLY and CDR2 FYNNEI come from the germline V gene. Here the CDR3 reads CASGQGWDTEAFF. CDR3 nucleotide sequence: TGTGCCAGCGGACAGGGATGGGACACTGAAGCTTTCTTT. The full variable domain, in which reference TRBV2 and TRBJ1-1 provide the parts outside the CDR3, is EPEVTQTPSHQVTQMGQEVILRCVPISNHLYFYWYRQILGQKVEFLVSFYNNEISEKSEIFDDQFSVERPDGSNFTLKIRSTKLEDSAMYFCASGQGWDTEAFFGQGTRLTVV.

On this clonotype itself: With a much larger clone just one base away, this may be a read error. The V call is TRBV6-5, the J call TRBJ1-1, with D unclear. Trimming pared 3 bases from V and 2 bases from J, leaving 10 bases between. Germline V lookup: CDR1 MNHEY, CDR2 SVGAGI. The CDR3 is 14 residues long. The CDR3 here is CASSYSSTNTEAFF. CDR3 DNA sequence: TGTGCCAGCAGTTATTCCAGCACCAACACTGAAGCTTTCTTT.

This clonotype has a count of ten or more. This sequence joins TRBV5-1 and TRBJ2-3; no firm D call. The V end lost 0 bases, the J end lost 2 bases, and 7 bases lay between the germline ends. The CDR3 has 14 amino acids. Germline lookup yields CDR1 SGHRS and CDR2 YFSETQ. Here the CDR3 reads CASSLADLTDTQYF. The CDR3 bases are TGCGCCAGCAGCTTGGCGGACCTCACAGATACGCAGTATTTT.

This clonotype was seen ten or more times. The DNA for the CDR3 is TGTGCCAGCAGCCCGGGCAGGGGTGCCCTAGATAATTCACCCCTCCACTTT. Translated, it gives CASSPGRGALDNSPLHF. V usage is TRBV4-2 and J usage is TRBJ1-6; maybe TRBD1 (6 bases). Germline loops: CDR1 LGHNA, CDR2 YNFKEQ. The V and J ends lost 4 bases and 5 bases respectively, with 18 bases between them. The CDR3 spans 17 residues.

This clonotype was counted a single time. CDR3 loop: CASSVTLEETQYF. The DNA for the CDR3 is TGTGCCAGCAGCGTGACCCTAGAGGAGACCCAGTACTTC. The V and J genes are TRBV7-6 and TRBJ2-5; D ambiguous. The length of the CDR3 is 13 residues. V was shortened by 5 bases and J by 5 bases, with 12 bases between the two germline ends. CDR1 is SGHVS and CDR2 is FNYEAQ in the germline V gene.

V and J are TRBV11-2 and TRBJ2-1; 7 positions match TRBD2. With 4 bases clipped from V and 1 base from J, the junction kept 4 bases outside the gene matches. This CDR3 comprises 15 residues. CDR1 is SGHAT, CDR2 FQNNGV, per germline. The CDR3: CASSSDGGSYNEQFF. The CDR3 DNA is TGTGCCAGCAGCTCGGACGGGGGGTCCTACAATGAGCAGTTCTTC.

There are a few counts of this clonotype. The V gene is TRBV4-1, the J gene TRBJ1-6; D is undetermined. Trimming pared 0 bases from V and 9 bases from J, leaving 3 bases between. There are 12 residues in the CDR3. Germline V lookup: CDR1 MGHRA, CDR2 YSYEKL. CDR3 in amino acids: CASSQDSSPLHF. The CDR3 DNA reads TGCGCCAGCAGCCAAGACTCTTCACCCCTCCACTTT.

Of note for this clonotype: The junction does not match germline at one end; this may be a read error. This chain connects TRBV2 to TRBJ2-1, with a tentative D call TRBD1 (6 bases). Germline assignment: CDR1 SNHLY and CDR2 FYNNEI. This CDR3 is 14 amino acids long. The CDR3 region has the DNA TGTGCCAGCAGTGCGTCTTGGCTACAGGGTTTTTCGCTCTTC. Translated, it gives CASSASWLQGFSLF.

This clonotype was recorded a few times. The chain has TRBV15 and TRBJ2-1; 8 bases are a match to TRBD1. V lost 2 bases, J lost 6 bases, and 3 bases stayed unmatched. The CDR3 runs to 14 residues. The germline V gene encodes CDR1 LNHNV and CDR2 YYDKDF (reference sequence). The DNA for the CDR3 is TGTGCCACCAGCAGAACAGGGGGAAGCAATGAGCAGTTCTTC. Protein product: CATSRTGGSNEQFF.

V gene TRBV6-1 combines with J gene TRBJ1-1; D gene uncertain. From germline, CDR1 is MNHNS and CDR2 SASEGT. The CDR3 covers 14 residues. With 6 bases removed from V and 3 bases from J, the gap between germline ends came to 14 bases. CDR3 DNA sequence: TGTGCCAGCAGCCGGTTGGTGGCATACACTGAAGCTTTCTTT. Its translation is CASSRLVAYTEAFF.

The chain joins TRBV11-2 to TRBJ2-7; 7 bases are a match to TRBD1. Germline CDR1 is SGHAT and CDR2 is FQNNGV. J lost 5 bases, V lost 5 bases, and 15 bases had no gene match. The CDR3 has 16 amino acids. The CDR3 loop is CASSQKSQGWENEQYF. CDR3 coding DNA: TGTGCCAGCAGCCAAAAGTCACAGGGGTGGGAGAACGAGCAGTACTTC.

CDR3 protein: CATREQGPVDSNQPQHF. In DNA form, the CDR3 reads TGTGCCACCAGGGAACAGGGACCTGTAGATAGCAATCAGCCCCAGCATTTT. This sequence joins TRBV24-1 and TRBJ1-5; TRBD1 is a possible D gene (6 bases). The CDR3 totals 17 residues. V was shortened by 7 bases and J by 0 bases, with 18 bases between the two germline ends. Per germline, CDR1 KGHDR and CDR2 SFDVKD.

This clonotype was recorded once. Because it lacks the conserved phenylalanine or tryptophan at the end, this CDR3 is likely a read error. The rearrangement links TRBV5-4 to TRBJ2-7, with 8 bases identical to TRBD1. V lost 0 bases and J lost 5; bases outside the gene matches: 7. This CDR3 region has 15 residues. The V gene's germline CDR1 is SGHNT and CDR2 YYREEE (reference sequence). The CDR3 region is CASSLGQGAADEQYL. CDR3 sequence (DNA): TGTGCCAGCAGCTTGGGGCAGGGGGCGGCGGACGAGCAGTACCTC.